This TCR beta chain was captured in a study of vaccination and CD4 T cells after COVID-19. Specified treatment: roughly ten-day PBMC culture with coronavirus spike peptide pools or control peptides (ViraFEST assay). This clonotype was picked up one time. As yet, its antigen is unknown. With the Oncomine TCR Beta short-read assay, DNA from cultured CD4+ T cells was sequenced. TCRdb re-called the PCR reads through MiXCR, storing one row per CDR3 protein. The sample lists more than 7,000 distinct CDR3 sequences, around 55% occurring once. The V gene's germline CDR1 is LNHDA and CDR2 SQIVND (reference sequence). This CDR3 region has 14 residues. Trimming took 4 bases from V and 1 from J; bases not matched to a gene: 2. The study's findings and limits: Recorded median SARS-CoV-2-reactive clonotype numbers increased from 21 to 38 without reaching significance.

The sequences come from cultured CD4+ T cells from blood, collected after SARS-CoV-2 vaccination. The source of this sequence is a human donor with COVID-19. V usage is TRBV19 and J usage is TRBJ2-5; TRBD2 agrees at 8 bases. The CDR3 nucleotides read TGTGCCAGTAGTAGTCGGGGGGGCCAAGAGACCCAGTACTTC. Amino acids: CASSSRGGQETQYF.